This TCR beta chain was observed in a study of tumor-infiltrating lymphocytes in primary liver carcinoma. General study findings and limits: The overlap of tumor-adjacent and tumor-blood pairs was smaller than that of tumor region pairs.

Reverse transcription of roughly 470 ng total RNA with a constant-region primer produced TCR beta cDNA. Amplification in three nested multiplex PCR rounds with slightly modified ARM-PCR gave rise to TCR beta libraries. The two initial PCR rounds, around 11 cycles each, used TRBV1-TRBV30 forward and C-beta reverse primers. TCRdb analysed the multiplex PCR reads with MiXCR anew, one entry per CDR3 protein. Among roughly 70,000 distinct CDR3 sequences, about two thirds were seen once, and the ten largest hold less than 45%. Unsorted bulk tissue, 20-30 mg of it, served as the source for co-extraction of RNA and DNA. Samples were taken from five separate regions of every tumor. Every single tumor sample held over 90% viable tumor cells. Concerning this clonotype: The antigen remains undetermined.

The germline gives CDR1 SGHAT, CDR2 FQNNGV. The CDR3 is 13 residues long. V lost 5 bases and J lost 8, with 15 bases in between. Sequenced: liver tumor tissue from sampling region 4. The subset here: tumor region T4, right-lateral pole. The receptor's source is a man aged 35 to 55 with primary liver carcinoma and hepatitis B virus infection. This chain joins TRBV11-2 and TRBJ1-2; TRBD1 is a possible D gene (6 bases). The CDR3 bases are TGTGCCAGCAGCCAATCAGGGGCTAGCGGCTACACCTTC. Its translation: CASSQSGASGYTF.